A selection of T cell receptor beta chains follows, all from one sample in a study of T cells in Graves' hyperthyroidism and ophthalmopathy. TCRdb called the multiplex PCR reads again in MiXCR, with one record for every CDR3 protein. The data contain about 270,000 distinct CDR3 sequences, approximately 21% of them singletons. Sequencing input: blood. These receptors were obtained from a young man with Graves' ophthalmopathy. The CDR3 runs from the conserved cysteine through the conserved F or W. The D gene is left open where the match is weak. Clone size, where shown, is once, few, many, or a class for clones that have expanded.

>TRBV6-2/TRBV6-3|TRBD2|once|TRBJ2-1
CASSWTSGSIRNEQFF
TGTGCCAGCAGTTGGACTAGCGGGAGTATTAGGAATGAGCAGTTCTTC
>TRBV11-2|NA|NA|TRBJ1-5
CASSRGPFDSNQPQHF
TGTGCCAGCAGCCGGGGCCCTTTTGACAGCAATCAGCCCCAGCATTTT
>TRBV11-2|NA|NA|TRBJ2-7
CASSRIAEGPYEQYF
TGTGCCAGCAGCCGTATAGCGGAGGGCCCCTACGAGCAGTACTTC
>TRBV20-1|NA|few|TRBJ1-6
CSARDGGKGVNSPLHF
TGCAGTGCTAGAGATGGGGGTAAGGGTGTGAATTCACCCCTCCACTTT
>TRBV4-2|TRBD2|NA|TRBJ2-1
CASSRTSSGSTGNEQFF
TGTGCCAGCAGCCGGACGTCTAGCGGGAGTACTGGCAATGAGCAGTTCTTC
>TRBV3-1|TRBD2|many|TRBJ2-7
CASSPMRGGPIEQYF
TGTGCCAGCAGCCCTATGAGGGGAGGGCCCATCGAGCAGTACTTC
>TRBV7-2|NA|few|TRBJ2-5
CASSFYQQETQYF
TGTGCCAGCAGCTTTTACCAGCAAGAGACCCAGTACTTC
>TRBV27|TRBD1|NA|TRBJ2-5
CASSLMGDRGRQVGQETQYF
TGTGCCAGCAGTTTAATGGGGGACAGGGGGCGCCAAGTGGGCCAAGAGACCCAGTACTTC
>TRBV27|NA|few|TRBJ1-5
CASRPGGTNQPQHF
TGTGCCAGCAGGCCGGGGGGAACCAATCAGCCCCAGCATTTT
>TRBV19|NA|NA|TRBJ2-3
CASSIGGGLRYTQYF
TGTGCCAGTAGTATAGGGGGCGGTTTGCGATATACGCAGTATTTT
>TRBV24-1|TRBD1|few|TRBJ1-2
CATSAKTGVGYGYTF
TGTGCCACCAGTGCCAAGACAGGGGTCGGCTATGGCTACACCTTC
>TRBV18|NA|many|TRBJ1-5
CASSPGIGPQHF
TGTGCCAGCTCACCAGGGATAGGGCCCCAGCATTTT
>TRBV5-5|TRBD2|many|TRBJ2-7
CASSITGTSRYEQYF
TGTGCCAGCAGCATTACCGGGACTAGCAGATACGAGCAGTACTTC
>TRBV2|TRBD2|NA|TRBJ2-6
CASRGESGGSGANVLTF
TGTGCCAGCAGGGGGGAGTCGGGGGGCTCTGGGGCCAACGTCCTGACTTTC
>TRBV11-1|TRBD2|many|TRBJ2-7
CASSKGLKLYEQYF
TGTGCCAGCAGCAAGGGACTAAAACTCTACGAGCAGTACTTC
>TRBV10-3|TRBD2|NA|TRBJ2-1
CATGGTQMGNEQFF
TGTGCCACGGGGGGGACTCAGATGGGCAATGAGCAGTTCTTC
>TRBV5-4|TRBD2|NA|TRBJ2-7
CASSISRSTGGEQYF
TGTGCCAGCAGTATCTCCCGGTCAACGGGGGGCGAGCAGTACTTC
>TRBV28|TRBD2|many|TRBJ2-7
CASRTPGGAYEQYF
TGTGCCAGCAGGACCCCTGGGGGGGCCTACGAGCAGTACTTC
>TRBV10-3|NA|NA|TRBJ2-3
CAISESTDTQYF
TGTGCCATCAGTGAGTCAACAGATACGCAGTATTTT
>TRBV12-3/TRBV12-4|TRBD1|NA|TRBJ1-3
CASTRTGGYSGNTIYF
TGTGCCAGCACCCGGACAGGGGGTTACTCTGGAAACACCATATATTTT
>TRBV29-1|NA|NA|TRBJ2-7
CSVGERQGGPSYEQYF
TGCAGCGTTGGGGAAAGACAGGGAGGCCCTTCCTACGAGCAGTACTTC
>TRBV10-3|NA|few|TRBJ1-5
CAISGTGRLEPQHF
TGTGCCATCAGTGGGACGGGGAGACTGGAGCCCCAGCATTTT
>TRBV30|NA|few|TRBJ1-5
CAWNFGADQPQHF
TGTGCCTGGAATTTTGGGGCGGATCAGCCCCAGCATTTT
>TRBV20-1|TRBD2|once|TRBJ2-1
CSARDPGGRRNEQFF
TGCAGTGCTAGAGACCCGGGGGGGAGGAGGAATGAGCAGTTCTTC
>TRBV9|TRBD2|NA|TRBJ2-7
CASSAGGSSYEQYF
TGTGCCAGCAGCGCCGGGGGGAGCTCGTACGAGCAGTACTTC
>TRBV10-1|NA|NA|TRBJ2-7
CASSRGCRRAYEQYF
TGCGCCAGCAGCCGGGGATGTCGTAGAGCCTACGAGCAGTACTTC
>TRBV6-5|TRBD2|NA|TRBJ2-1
CASSYASGRASEQFF
TGTGCCAGCAGTTACGCTAGCGGGAGGGCCAGTGAGCAGTTCTTC
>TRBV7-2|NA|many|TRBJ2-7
CASSLAPGRVYEQYF
TGTGCCAGCAGCTTAGCCCCAGGGAGAGTCTACGAGCAGTACTTC
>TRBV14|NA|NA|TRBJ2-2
CASNVDSTGELFF
TGTGCCAGCAACGTCGACTCGACCGGGGAGCTGTTTTTT
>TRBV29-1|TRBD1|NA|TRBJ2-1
CSVAGTAKSYNEQFF
TGCAGCGTTGCCGGGACAGCAAAGTCCTACAATGAGCAGTTCTTC
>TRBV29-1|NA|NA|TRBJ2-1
CSVPGGGSYNEQFF
TGCAGCGTCCCCGGTGGGGGCTCCTACAATGAGCAGTTCTTC
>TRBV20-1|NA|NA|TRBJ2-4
CSAPGRGTKNIQYF
TGCAGTGCTCCGGGACGGGGAACCAAAAACATTCAGTACTTC
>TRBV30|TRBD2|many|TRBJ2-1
CAWSVLAGDVNEQFF
TGTGCCTGGAGTGTACTAGCGGGAGATGTAAATGAGCAGTTCTTC
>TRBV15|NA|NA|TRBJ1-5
CATSRSQGGQHF
TGTGCCACCAGCAGGTCACAGGGAGGTCAGCATTTT
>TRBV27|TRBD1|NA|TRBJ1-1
CASRPRTGHTEAFF
TGTGCCAGCAGACCTAGGACAGGGCACACTGAAGCTTTCTTT
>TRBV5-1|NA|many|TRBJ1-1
CASSTSGVMNTEAFF
TGCGCCAGCAGCACCTCGGGAGTTATGAACACTGAAGCTTTCTTT
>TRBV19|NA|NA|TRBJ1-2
CASSITGPYYGYTF
TGTGCCAGTAGTATAACCGGGCCTTACTATGGCTACACCTTC
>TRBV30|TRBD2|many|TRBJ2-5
CAWTPSWVSGRAAETQYF
TGTGCCTGGACCCCAAGTTGGGTTAGCGGGAGGGCCGCGGAGACCCAGTACTTC
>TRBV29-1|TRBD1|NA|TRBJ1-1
CSFRDRGVRNTEAFF
TGCAGCTTCCGGGACAGGGGAGTTCGGAACACTGAAGCTTTCTTT
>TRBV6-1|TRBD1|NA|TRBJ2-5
CASSYPGGNQETQYF
TGTGCCAGCAGTTACCCAGGGGGCAACCAAGAGACCCAGTACTTC
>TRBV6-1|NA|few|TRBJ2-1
CASSEFSKGSGLYNEQFF
TGTGCCAGCAGTGAATTTTCGAAAGGAAGCGGACTATACAATGAGCAGTTCTTC
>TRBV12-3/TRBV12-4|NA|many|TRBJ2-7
CASSLGGFDEQYF
TGTGCCAGCAGTCTAGGGGGTTTCGACGAGCAGTACTTC
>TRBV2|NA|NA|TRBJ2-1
CASRSGEQFF
TGTGCCAGTAGATCCGGGGAGCAGTTCTTC
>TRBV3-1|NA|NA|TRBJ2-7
CASSHQPGSFEQYF
TGTGCCAGCAGCCACCAACCGGGGAGTTTCGAGCAGTACTTC
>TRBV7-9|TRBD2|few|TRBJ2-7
CASSLGGGRRYQHEQYF
TGTGCCAGCAGCTTAGGGGGCGGGAGGCGATATCAGCACGAGCAGTACTTC
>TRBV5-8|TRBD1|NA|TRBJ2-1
CASSRDRGSQFF
TGTGCCAGCAGCAGGGACAGGGGATCTCAGTTCTTC
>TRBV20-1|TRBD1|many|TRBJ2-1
CSAREARTGNHRDEQFF
TGCAGTGCTAGAGAGGCCCGGACAGGCAACCACAGGGATGAGCAGTTCTTC
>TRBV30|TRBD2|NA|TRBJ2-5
CAWRGLAGDSETQYF
TGTGCCTGGAGGGGACTAGCGGGAGACTCAGAGACCCAGTACTTC
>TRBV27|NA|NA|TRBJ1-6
CASRGRQSNMTPLHF
TGTGCCAGCAGAGGAAGACAGAGCAATATGACACCCCTCCACTTT
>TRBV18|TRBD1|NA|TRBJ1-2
CASSPGDRRRSNYGYTF
TGTGCCAGCTCCCCGGGGGACAGGCGCAGGAGTAACTATGGCTACACCTTC
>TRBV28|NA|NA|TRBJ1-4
CASSSGVSINEKLFF
TGTGCCAGCAGTTCCGGAGTTTCGATTAATGAAAAACTGTTTTTT
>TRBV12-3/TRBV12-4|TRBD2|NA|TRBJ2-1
CASSFRGLAGVPSYNEQFF
TGTGCCAGCAGCTTTAGGGGTCTAGCGGGGGTCCCCTCCTACAATGAGCAGTTCTTC
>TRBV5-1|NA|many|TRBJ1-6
CASRTVLDSPLHF
TGCGCCAGCAGGACCGTATTGGATTCACCCCTCCACTTT